This T cell receptor beta chain was captured in a study of cytomegalovirus exposure and HLA in healthy donors. Germline V gene lookup returns CDR1 MNHNY and CDR2 SVGAGI (reference sequence). V was clipped by 0 bases and J by 8 bases, with 4 bases between them. The CDR3 length is 11 residues. The repertoire was sequenced with immunoSEQ multiplex PCR; TCRdb's copy has only in-frame clones and lacks some. The data show roughly 120,000 clones, about nine tenths seen once. The receptor comes from a young woman in good health and CMV-seronegative. The rearrangement links TRBV6-6 to TRBJ1-2; D not certain. The specimen was PBMCs. The DNA of the CDR3 is TGTGCCAGCAGTTACTCTATAGGCTACACCTTC. Encoded protein: CASSYSIGYTF.